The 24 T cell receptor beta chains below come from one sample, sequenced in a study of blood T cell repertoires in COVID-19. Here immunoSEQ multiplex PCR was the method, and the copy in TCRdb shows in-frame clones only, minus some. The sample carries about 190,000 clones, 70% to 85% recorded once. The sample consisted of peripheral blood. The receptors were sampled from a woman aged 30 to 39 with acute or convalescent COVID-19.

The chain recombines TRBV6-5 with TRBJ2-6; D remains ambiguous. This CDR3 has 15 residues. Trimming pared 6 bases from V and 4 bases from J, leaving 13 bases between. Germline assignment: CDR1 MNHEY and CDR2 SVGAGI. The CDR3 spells CASRKKYPGANVLTF. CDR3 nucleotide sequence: TGTGCCAGCAGAAAAAAATATCCCGGGGCCAACGTCCTGACTTTC.

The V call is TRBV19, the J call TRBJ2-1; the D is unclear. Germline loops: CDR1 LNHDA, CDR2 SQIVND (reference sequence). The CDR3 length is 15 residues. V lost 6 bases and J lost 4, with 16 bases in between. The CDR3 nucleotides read TGTGCCAGTAGCCCTGACGCCCCGGGTTACAATGAGCAGTTCTTC. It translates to CASSPDAPGYNEQFF.

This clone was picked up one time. Written as DNA, the CDR3 is TGTGCCAGCAGCGCTCGACAGGGGATGTCGCCTACTAACTATGGCTACACCTTC. Amino acid sequence: CASSARQGMSPTNYGYTF. This chain connects TRBV9 to TRBJ1-2; 8 bases fit TRBD1. Trimming cost V 3 bases and J 0 bases; bases outside gene matches: 13. The CDR3 totals 18 residues. In germline, CDR1 is SGDLS, CDR2 YYNGEE.

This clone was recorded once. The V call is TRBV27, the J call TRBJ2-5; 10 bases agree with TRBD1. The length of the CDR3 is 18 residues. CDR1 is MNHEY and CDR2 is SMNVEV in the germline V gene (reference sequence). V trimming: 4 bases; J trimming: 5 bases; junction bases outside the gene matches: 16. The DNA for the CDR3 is TGTGCCAGCAGTTCTACGAGACGCGGGACAGGGGAATGGGAGACCCAGTACTTC. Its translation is CASSSTRRGTGEWETQYF.

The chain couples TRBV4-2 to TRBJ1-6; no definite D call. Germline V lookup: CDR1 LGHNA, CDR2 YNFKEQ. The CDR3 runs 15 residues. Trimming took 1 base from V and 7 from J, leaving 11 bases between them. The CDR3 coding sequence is TGTGCCAGCAGCCAAGGTCAAACAGTAAATTCACCCCTCCACTTT. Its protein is CASSQGQTVNSPLHF.

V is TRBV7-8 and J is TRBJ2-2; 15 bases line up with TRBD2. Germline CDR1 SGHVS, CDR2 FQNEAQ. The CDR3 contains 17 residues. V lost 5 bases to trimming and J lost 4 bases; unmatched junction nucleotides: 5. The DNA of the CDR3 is TGTGCCAGCAGCCCGCGGACTAGCGGGGGGGGCACCGGGGAGCTGTTTTTT. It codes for CASSPRTSGGGTGELFF.

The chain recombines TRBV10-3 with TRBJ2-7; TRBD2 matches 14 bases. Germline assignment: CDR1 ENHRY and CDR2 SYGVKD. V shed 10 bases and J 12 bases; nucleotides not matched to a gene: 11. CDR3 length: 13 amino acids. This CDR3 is CATTGGLAGEWYF. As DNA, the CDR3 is TGTGCCACCACGGGGGGACTAGCGGGGGAGTGGTACTTC.

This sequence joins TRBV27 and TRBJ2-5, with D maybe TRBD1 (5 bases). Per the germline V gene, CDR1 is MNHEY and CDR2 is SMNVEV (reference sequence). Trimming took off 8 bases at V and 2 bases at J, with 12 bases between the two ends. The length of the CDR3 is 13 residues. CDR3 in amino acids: CASGSRTQETQYF. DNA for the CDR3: TGTGCCAGCGGGTCTAGGACACAAGAGACCCAGTACTTC.

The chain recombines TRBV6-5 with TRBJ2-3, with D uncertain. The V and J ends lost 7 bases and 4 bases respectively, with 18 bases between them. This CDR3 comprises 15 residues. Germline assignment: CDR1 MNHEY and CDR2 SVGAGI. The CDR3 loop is CASKRWRNIADTQYF. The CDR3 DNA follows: TGTGCCAGCAAACGGTGGCGGAATATCGCAGATACGCAGTATTTT.

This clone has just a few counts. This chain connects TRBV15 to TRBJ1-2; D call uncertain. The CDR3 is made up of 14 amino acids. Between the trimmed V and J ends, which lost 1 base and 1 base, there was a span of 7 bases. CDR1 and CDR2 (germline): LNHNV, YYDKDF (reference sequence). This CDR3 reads CATSRVAGNYGYTF. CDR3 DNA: TGTGCCACCAGCAGAGTAGCGGGTAACTATGGCTACACCTTC.

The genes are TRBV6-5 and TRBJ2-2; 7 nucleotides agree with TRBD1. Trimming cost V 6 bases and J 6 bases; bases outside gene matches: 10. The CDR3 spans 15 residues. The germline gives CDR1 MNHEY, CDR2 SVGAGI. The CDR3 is CASSWAGGLSGELFF. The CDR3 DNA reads TGTGCCAGCAGCTGGGCAGGGGGTCTTTCCGGGGAGCTGTTTTTT.

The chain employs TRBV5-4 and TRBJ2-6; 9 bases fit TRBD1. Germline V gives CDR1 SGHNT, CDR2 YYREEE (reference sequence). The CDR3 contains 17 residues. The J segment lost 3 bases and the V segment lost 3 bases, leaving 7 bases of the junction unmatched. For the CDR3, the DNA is TGTGCCAGCAGCTGGGGGGGACAGGGCCTTGGGGCCAACGTCCTGACTTTC. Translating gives CASSWGGQGLGANVLTF.

The CDR3 nucleotides are TGCGCCAGCAGCGGAACTTCGGGCACCGGGGAGCTGTTTTTT. It yields the protein CASSGTSGTGELFF. The chain recombines TRBV4-3 with TRBJ2-2; D uncertain. From germline, CDR1 is LGHNA and CDR2 YSLEER. This CDR3 is 14 amino acids long. With 5 bases removed from V and 4 bases from J, the gap between germline ends came to 11 bases.

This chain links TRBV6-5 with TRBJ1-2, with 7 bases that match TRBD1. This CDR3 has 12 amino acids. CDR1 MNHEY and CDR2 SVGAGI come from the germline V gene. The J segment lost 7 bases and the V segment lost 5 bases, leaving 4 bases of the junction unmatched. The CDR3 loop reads CASSNRGGGYTF. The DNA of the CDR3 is TGTGCCAGCAGTAACAGGGGAGGTGGCTACACCTTC.

This CDR3 reads CASSSRTSNIEQFF. CDR3 DNA: TGTGCCAGCAGTTCAAGGACTTCTAATATTGAGCAGTTCTTC. The chain recombines TRBV6-2 or TRBV6-3 with TRBJ2-1; weak D call: TRBD2 (5 bases). CDR1 and CDR2 (germline): MNHEY, SVGEGT. The V end lost 4 bases, the J end lost 9 bases, and 16 bases lay between the germline ends. This CDR3 has 14 amino acids.

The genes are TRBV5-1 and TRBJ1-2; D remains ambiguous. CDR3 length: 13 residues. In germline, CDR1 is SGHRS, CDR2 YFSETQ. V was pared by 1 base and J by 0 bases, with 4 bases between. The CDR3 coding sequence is TGCGCCAGCAGCTTGTCCGCTAACTATGGCTACACCTTC. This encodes CASSLSANYGYTF.

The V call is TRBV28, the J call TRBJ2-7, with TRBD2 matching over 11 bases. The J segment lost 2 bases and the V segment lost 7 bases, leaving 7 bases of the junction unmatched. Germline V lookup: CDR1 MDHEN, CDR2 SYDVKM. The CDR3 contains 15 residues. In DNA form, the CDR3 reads TGTGCCAGCACCGATGGACTAGCGGGCACCTACGAGCAGTACTTC. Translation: CASTDGLAGTYEQYF. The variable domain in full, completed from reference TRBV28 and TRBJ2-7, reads DVKVTQSSRYLVKRTGEKVFLECVQDMDHENMFWYRQDPGLGLRLIYFSYDVKMKEKGDIPEGYSVSREKKERFSLILESASTNQTSMYLCASTDGLAGTYEQYFGPGTRLTVT.

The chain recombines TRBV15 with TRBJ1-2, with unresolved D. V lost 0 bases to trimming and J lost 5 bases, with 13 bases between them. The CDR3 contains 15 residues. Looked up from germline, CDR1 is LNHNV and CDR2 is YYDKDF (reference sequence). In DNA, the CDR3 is TGTGCCACCAGCAGAGATCCCCCCCGAGGGTATGGCTACACCTTC. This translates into CATSRDPPRGYGYTF.

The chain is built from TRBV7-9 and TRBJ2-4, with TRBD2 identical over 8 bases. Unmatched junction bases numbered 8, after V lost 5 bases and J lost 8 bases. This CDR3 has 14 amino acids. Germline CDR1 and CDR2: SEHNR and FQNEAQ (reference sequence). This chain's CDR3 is CASSPGVGRDIQYF. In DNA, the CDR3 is TGTGCCAGCAGCCCTGGGGTCGGGAGGGACATTCAGTACTTC.

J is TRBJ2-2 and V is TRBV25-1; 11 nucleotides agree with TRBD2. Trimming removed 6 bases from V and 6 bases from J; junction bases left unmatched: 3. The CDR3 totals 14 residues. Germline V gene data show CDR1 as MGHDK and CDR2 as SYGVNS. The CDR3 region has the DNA TGTGCCAGCAGCCCGGGACTAGCGGCCGGGGAGCTGTTTTTT. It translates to CASSPGLAAGELFF.

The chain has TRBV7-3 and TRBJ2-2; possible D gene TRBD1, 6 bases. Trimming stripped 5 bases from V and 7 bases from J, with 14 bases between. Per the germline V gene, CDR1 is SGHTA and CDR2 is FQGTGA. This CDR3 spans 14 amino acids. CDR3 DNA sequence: TGTGCCAGCAGCATAAGAAAGGGGGTCGGGGAGCTGTTTTTT. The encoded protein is CASSIRKGVGELFF.

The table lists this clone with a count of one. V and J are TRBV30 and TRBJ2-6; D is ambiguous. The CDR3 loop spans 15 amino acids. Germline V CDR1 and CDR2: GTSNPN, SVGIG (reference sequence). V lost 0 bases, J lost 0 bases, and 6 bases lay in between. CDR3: CAWSVRSSGANVLTF. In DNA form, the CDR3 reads TGTGCCTGGAGTGTACGGAGCTCTGGGGCCAACGTCCTGACTTTC.

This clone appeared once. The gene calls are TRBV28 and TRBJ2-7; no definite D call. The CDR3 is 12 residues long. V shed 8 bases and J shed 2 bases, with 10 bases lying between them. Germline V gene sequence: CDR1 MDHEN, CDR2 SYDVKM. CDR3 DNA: TGTGCCAGCTGTCCGGTTACCTACGAGCAGTACTTC. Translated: CASCPVTYEQYF.

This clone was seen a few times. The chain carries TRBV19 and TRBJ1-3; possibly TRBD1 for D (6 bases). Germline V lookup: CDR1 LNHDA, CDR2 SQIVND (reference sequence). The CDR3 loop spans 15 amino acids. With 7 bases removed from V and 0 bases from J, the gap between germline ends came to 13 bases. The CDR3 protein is CASMAGDNSGNTIYF. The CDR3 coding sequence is TGTGCCAGTATGGCAGGGGACAACTCTGGAAACACCATATATTTT.